This passage covers 21 T cell receptor beta chains from one sample sequenced in a study of blood T cell repertoires in COVID-19 (dated by TCRdb to 2020 to 2021). The library was generated by the immunoSEQ multiplex PCR assay. The table was pulled from immuneACCESS by TCRdb, which kept in-frame rearrangements only. Such tables lose some clones; where checked, under half of the loss comes from unresolved V genes, and the rest has no known cause. The sample table holds around 480,000 clones, of which roughly 90% were seen once. The ten largest clones represent 0.7% of the sample. Sequencing used PBMCs or T cells enriched from blood (not recorded which). The receptors stem from a young woman who had recovered from COVID-19.

With regard to this clone: The same CDR3 also results from other DNA sequences found in this sample. The chain recombines TRBV24-1 with TRBJ1-2; possible D gene TRBD1, 5 bases. Germline V gene sequence: CDR1 KGHDR, CDR2 SFDVKD. V was shortened by 2 bases and J by 1 base, with 7 bases between the two germline ends. The CDR3 runs 14 residues. CDR3 nucleotide sequence: TGTGCCACCAGTGATTCGGGGGTTAACTATGGCTACACCTTC. Residues: CATSDSGVNYGYTF.

The chain employs TRBV10-3 and TRBJ2-3; D is undetermined. Per the germline V gene, CDR1 is ENHRY and CDR2 is SYGVKD. The CDR3 loop spans 14 amino acids. The V end lost 11 bases, the J end lost 3 bases, and 18 bases lay between the germline ends. CDR3 sequence reads: CALAMSHSTDTQYF. CDR3 coding DNA: TGTGCCCTCGCCATGTCCCACTCTACAGATACGCAGTATTTT.

The chain carries TRBV12-5 and TRBJ1-2; 8 bases are a match to TRBD1. This CDR3 has 14 amino acids. V was pared by 5 bases and J by 4 bases, with 6 bases of the junction left unmatched. Per germline, CDR1 LGHNT and CDR2 FRNRAP. Here the CDR3 DNA reads TGTGCTAGTGGTATCCCCGACAGGGGCTATGGCTACACCTTC. Its protein product is CASGIPDRGYGYTF.

The chain recombines TRBV28 with TRBJ1-2; D unclear. V gave up 8 bases and J gave up 2 bases, with 9 bases separating them. Germline CDR1 MDHEN, CDR2 SYDVKM. This CDR3 spans 12 amino acids. The CDR3 nucleotides read TGTGCCAGCCTACCAAAAAACTATGGCTACACCTTC. It is translated as CASLPKNYGYTF.

The chain has TRBV5-4 and TRBJ2-3; 10 bases fit TRBD1. The CDR3 is 16 amino acids. Looked up from germline, CDR1 is SGHNT and CDR2 is YYREEE (reference sequence). V shed 4 bases and J 4 bases; nucleotides not matched to a gene: 9. The CDR3 loop is CASSHARDRGADTQYF. Here the CDR3 DNA reads TGTGCCAGCAGCCATGCAAGGGACAGGGGTGCAGATACGCAGTATTTT.

V and J are TRBV28 and TRBJ1-5; 9 bases are shared with TRBD1. The CDR3 is 16 residues long. Germline V CDR1 and CDR2: MDHEN, SYDVKM. With V trimmed by 5 bases and J by 2 bases, 7 bases remained unmatched. CDR3 amino acids: CASSATGGEGNQPQHF. The CDR3 DNA is TGTGCCAGCAGTGCTACAGGGGGCGAGGGCAATCAGCCCCAGCATTTT.

This sequence joins TRBV10-1 and TRBJ2-5, with D unclear. CDR3 length equals 11 residues. Germline V gene data show CDR1 as WNHNN and CDR2 as SYGVQD (reference sequence). The V and J ends lost 0 bases and 13 bases respectively, with 9 bases between them. CDR3 sequence reads: CASSESRSPYF. The CDR3 DNA follows: TGCGCCAGCAGTGAGTCGAGATCACCGTACTTC.

This chain joins TRBV21-1 and TRBJ2-7; the D call in the table, TRBD2, was not verified against the DNA. TRBV21-1 corresponds to a pseudogene. The CDR3 is 17 residues long. CDR3 region: CASSKGAGLAEPYEQYF. The CDR3, as DNA: TGTGCCAGCAGCAAAGGGGCGGGACTAGCGGAGCCCTACGAGCAGTACTTC.

This chain uses TRBV6-5 with TRBJ2-1, with a weak D call TRBD1 (6 bases). Germline CDR1 is MNHEY and CDR2 is SVGAGI. With 7 bases removed from V and 4 bases from J, the gap between germline ends came to 11 bases. This CDR3 is built from 13 residues. This chain's CDR3 is CASTVTGYNEQFF. DNA of the CDR3: TGTGCCAGCACCGTTACAGGGTACAATGAGCAGTTCTTC.

This clone was detected a few times. This sequence joins TRBV5-1 and TRBJ1-1; no firm D call. Trimming took off 2 bases at V and 2 bases at J, with 16 bases between the two ends. The CDR3 consists of 16 residues. From germline, CDR1 is SGHRS and CDR2 YFSETQ. Here the CDR3 reads CASSFKRHESNTEAFF. In DNA, the CDR3 is TGCGCCAGCAGCTTTAAGAGACATGAGTCCAACACTGAAGCTTTCTTT.

The chain couples TRBV20-1 to TRBJ2-7, with 7 positions matching TRBD1. Losses at the gene ends were 8 bases for V and 7 bases for J; bases not matched to a gene: 8. The length of the CDR3 is 11 residues. Germline lookup yields CDR1 DFQATT and CDR2 SNEGSKA (reference sequence). CDR3 amino acids: CSTNRGPEQYF. The DNA of the CDR3 is TGCAGTACAAACAGGGGTCCGGAGCAGTACTTC.

CDR3 in amino acids: CASSTTRQGAWNEKLFF. CDR3 DNA sequence: TGTGCCAGCAGCACAACTCGACAGGGGGCGTGGAATGAAAAACTGTTTTTT. This chain links TRBV28 with TRBJ1-4, with TRBD1 matching over 10 bases. J gave up 5 bases and V 6 bases, and 12 bases lay outside the gene matches. CDR1 is MDHEN, CDR2 SYDVKM, per germline. The CDR3 runs to 17 residues.

The chain links TRBV2 to TRBJ1-4, with TRBD1 matching over 7 bases. The V segment lost 6 bases and the J segment 4 bases; nucleotides outside the gene matches: 8. From germline, CDR1 is SNHLY and CDR2 FYNNEI. The CDR3 extends over 15 amino acids. CDR3 DNA: TGTGCCAGCAGCACCACGGGACAGAGTAATGAAAAACTGTTTTTT. Translation gives CASSTTGQSNEKLFF.

The CDR3: CASSPSAPQGGQFF. The CDR3 DNA is TGTGCCAGCTCACCCTCTGCCCCCCAGGGGGGGCAGTTCTTC. The chain couples TRBV18 to TRBJ2-1; D possibly corresponds to TRBD1 (7 bases). The CDR3 extends over 14 amino acids. Trimming removed 3 bases from V and 12 bases from J, with 18 bases in between. The germline V gene encodes CDR1 KGHSH and CDR2 LQKENI.

The V and J genes are TRBV21-1 and TRBJ2-2; the table's D call TRBD2 went unverified against the DNA. TRBV21-1 is flagged as a pseudogene. This CDR3 is built from 13 residues. The CDR3 loop is CASSKEAPGELFF. CDR3 DNA: TGTGCCAGCAGCAAAGAAGCCCCCGGGGAGCTGTTTTTT.

This chain connects TRBV3-1 (or the pseudogene TRBV3-2) to TRBJ2-3, with TRBD2 as a possible D gene (6 bases). V was shortened by 4 bases and J by 4 bases, with 18 bases between the two germline ends. The CDR3 consists of 16 residues. Germline V gives CDR1 LGHDT, CDR2 YNNKEL (reference sequence). CDR3 protein: CASSPLGGEPPDTQYF. In DNA form, the CDR3 reads TGTGCCAGCAGCCCTCTGGGAGGAGAGCCCCCAGATACGCAGTATTTT.

The rearrangement uses TRBV24-1 and TRBJ2-3, with 10 bases aligning to TRBD1. CDR1 and CDR2 from the germline V gene are KGHDR and SFDVKD. The CDR3 loop spans 15 amino acids. J lost 2 bases, V lost 9 bases, and 7 bases had no gene match. The CDR3 is CATGLTGGNTDTQYF. As DNA, the CDR3 is TGTGCCACCGGTTTGACAGGGGGCAACACAGATACGCAGTATTTT.

This rearrangement joins TRBV12-5 to TRBJ2-3; perhaps TRBD2 as D (6 bases). The V gene's germline CDR1 is LGHNT and CDR2 FRNRAP. The CDR3 length is 18 residues. Trimming removed 0 bases at V and 2 bases at J, with 18 bases between. For the CDR3, the DNA is TGTGCTAGTGGTTTGGTACCCGACGGAGGGTTAAACACAGATACGCAGTATTTT. The encoded protein is CASGLVPDGGLNTDTQYF.

J is TRBJ1-2 and V is TRBV9, with 11 positions matching TRBD1. CDR1 is SGDLS and CDR2 is YYNGEE in the germline V gene. With V trimmed by 4 bases and J by 1 base, 15 bases remained unmatched. The CDR3 sequence is 19 residues long. This CDR3 is CASSFTSGTGGLFNYGYTF. CDR3 in DNA: TGTGCCAGCAGCTTCACCTCCGGGACAGGGGGTCTTTTTAACTATGGCTACACCTTC.

This chain joins TRBV30 and TRBJ1-6; a weak D match, TRBD1 (5 bases). The CDR3 runs to 13 residues. Germline CDR1 GTSNPN, CDR2 SVGIG (reference sequence). V gave up 1 base and J gave up 7 bases, with 8 bases separating them. The CDR3 nucleotides read TGTGCCTGGAGTGGGGGGGGGAATTCACCCCTCCACTTT. Translating gives CAWSGGGNSPLHF.

This chain joins TRBV30 and TRBJ2-7; TRBD1 aligns across 10 bases. Germline V lookup: CDR1 GTSNPN, CDR2 SVGIG (reference sequence). The CDR3 is made up of 14 amino acids. Trimming took 2 bases from V and 3 from J; bases not matched to a gene: 4. The CDR3 coding sequence is TGTGCCTGGAGTCCCGGGACAGGGGACTACGAGCAGTACTTC. This translates into CAWSPGTGDYEQYF.